The subject of this entry is one TCR beta chain. In the authors' workflow: Amplification of reference gene primers provided the estimated nucleated cell counts. Produced via immunoSEQ multiplex PCR; TCRdb's table is partial and in-frame only. V and J calls and clone size are those listed in that table; D and trimming were worked out from the DNA. The sample lists roughly 180,000 clones, about 85% occurring once. This record belongs to a study of blood T cell repertoires in COVID-19. Overall study context: The samples span acute and convalescent COVID-19 from the United States, Italy and Spain. In each case, the material was cDNA or gDNA derived from T cells, B-cell-depleted T cells, or PBMCs.

CDR3 length: 17 amino acids. Germline lookup yields CDR1 MDHEN and CDR2 SYDVKM. V dropped 3 bases and J dropped 5; count of bases not matched to a gene: 13. This TCR was recovered from a man aged 18 to 30 with acute or convalescent COVID-19. Input material: peripheral blood. V and J are TRBV28 and TRBJ1-2; 9 bases fit TRBD1. In nucleotides, the CDR3 is TGTGCCAGCAGTTTTCAGGGGGGGGACAGGGTATTTTATGGCTACACCTTC. This codes for CASSFQGGDRVFYGYTF.